These 8 T cell receptor beta chains came from one sample sequenced in a study of CD8 T cells in Susac syndrome. Reverse transcription of about 0.45 to 1 ug RNA was performed with random hexamers. Using its own MiXCR run on the immunoSEQ multiplex PCR reads, TCRdb lists one record per CDR3 protein. The repertoire holds under 200,000 distinct CDR3 sequences, over 85% seen once, with around 0.1% in the top ten. The sample comprised CD4+ T cells from PBMCs. The receptors here all came from a human donor in good health.

The rearrangement uses TRBV7-2 and TRBJ2-2, with D maybe TRBD2 (6 bases). There are 15 residues in the CDR3. Trimming took off 5 bases at V and 7 bases at J, with 17 bases between the two ends. Germline CDR1 reads SGHTA; CDR2 reads FQGNSA. In DNA, the CDR3 is TGTGCCAGCAGCGGGAGGTATCCAAAGGGCGGGGAGCTGTTTTTT. Protein sequence: CASSGRYPKGGELFF.

The J gene is TRBJ2-1, the V gene TRBV12-3 or TRBV12-4; 11 bases fit TRBD1. V was clipped by 6 bases and J by 3 bases; unmatched bases: 7. There are 16 residues in the CDR3. The CDR3 protein is CASRFPGTGGYNEQFF. In nucleotides, the CDR3 is TGTGCCAGCAGATTCCCGGGGACAGGGGGCTACAATGAGCAGTTCTTC.

This clonotype was recorded once. CDR3 region: CASSYRTKERETQYF. In nucleotides, the CDR3 is TGTGCCAGCAGTTACCGGACGAAGGAGAGAGAGACCCAGTACTTC. V and J are TRBV6-2 or TRBV6-3 and TRBJ2-5; D unresolved. V was clipped by 2 bases and J by 4 bases, with 14 bases between them. Germline loops: CDR1 MNHEY, CDR2 SVGEGT. The CDR3 is 15 amino acids.

V and J are TRBV13 and TRBJ2-1, with TRBD2 matching 7 bases. This CDR3 comprises 18 residues. The V segment lost 6 bases and the J segment 0 bases; nucleotides outside the gene matches: 14. CDR1 PRHDT and CDR2 FYEKMQ come from the germline V gene (reference sequence). CDR3 nucleotide sequence: TGTGCCAGCAGACCAGTGGGCTGGGGCGGGAGCTCCTACAATGAGCAGTTCTTC. This sequence encodes CASRPVGWGGSSYNEQFF.

The chain uses TRBV25-1 and TRBJ1-6, with TRBD1 matching 11 bases. V gave up 2 bases and J gave up 10 bases; unmatched junction bases: 4. CDR3 size: 15 residues. Per the germline V gene, CDR1 is MGHDK and CDR2 is SYGVNS. CDR3 loop: CASSEGTGGLSPLHF. For the CDR3, the DNA is TGTGCCAGCAGTGAAGGGACAGGGGGTCTCTCACCCCTCCACTTT.

The V gene is TRBV2, the J gene TRBJ1-6, with 7 bases that match TRBD1. V lost 4 bases and J lost 6; bases outside the gene matches: 3. Per the germline V gene, CDR1 is SNHLY and CDR2 is FYNNEI. The CDR3 sequence is 14 residues long. CDR3 sequence (DNA): TGTGCCAGCAGTGGGGACAGTTCTAATTCACCCCTCCACTTT. Its translation is CASSGDSSNSPLHF. Combining the CDR3 with reference TRBV2 and TRBJ1-6 gives the whole variable domain EPEVTQTPSHQVTQMGQEVILRCVPISNHLYFYWYRQILGQKVEFLVSFYNNEISEKSEIFDDQFSVERPDGSNFTLKIRSTKLEDSAMYFCASSGDSSNSPLHFGNGTRLTVT.

CDR3 sequence reads: CASSPRPPDTQYF. As DNA, the CDR3 is TGTGCCAGCAGCCCCCGCCCGCCGGATACGCAGTATTTT. This chain connects TRBV9 to TRBJ2-3; D not certain. Deletions cut 4 bases from V and 6 bases from J, with 12 bases between. Germline V gene data show CDR1 as SGDLS and CDR2 as YYNGEE. The CDR3 has 13 residues.

This chain uses TRBV25-1 with TRBJ1-1; TRBD1 aligns across 7 bases. Trimming took 8 bases from V and 1 from J; bases not matched to a gene: 10. CDR1 MGHDK and CDR2 SYGVNS come from the germline V gene. The CDR3 has 15 amino acids. The CDR3 reads CASGSPTGRNTEAFF. CDR3 DNA: TGTGCCAGCGGATCTCCGACAGGGAGGAACACTGAAGCTTTCTTT.